This TCR beta chain derives from a study of blood T cell repertoires in COVID-19. Study overall: COVID-19 samples from acute and convalescent phases originated in the United States, Italy and Spain. In each case, the material was cDNA or gDNA derived from T cells, B-cell-depleted T cells, or PBMCs.

The length of the CDR3 is 12 residues. Trimming stripped 4 bases from V and 7 bases from J, with 8 bases between. Germline values: CDR1 SNHLY, CDR2 FYNNEI. Under the authors' procedure: Reference gene primer amplification in the assay estimated nucleated cell counts. Produced via immunoSEQ multiplex PCR; TCRdb's table is partial and in-frame only. That table gives V, J and clone size, and the DNA gave D and trimming. There are tens of thousands of clones in the sample; around 86% occur only once, and 7.4% lies in the top ten. V gene TRBV2 combines with J gene TRBJ1-5, with a weak D call TRBD1 (5 bases). The sequenced sample was peripheral blood. This sequence was found in a human donor with active COVID-19. The donor label of this sample is uncertain. In nucleotides, the CDR3 is TGTGCCAGCAGTGCGCAGGGACAGCCCCAGCATTTT. Amino acids: CASSAQGQPQHF.